The 28 T cell receptor beta chains listed next were all sequenced from one sample in a study of control samples from healthy donors and cancer patients. The data were produced by immunoSEQ multiplex PCR, yet TCRdb's version contains in-frame clones alone and is incomplete. The table records 95,000 to 100,000 clones, around 89% of them present only once. Specimen: blood. These receptors originate from a man aged 25-45 years in good health.

This rearrangement joins TRBV28 to TRBJ1-6; possibly TRBD1 for D (6 bases). Germline lookup yields CDR1 MDHEN and CDR2 SYDVKM. This CDR3 spans 17 amino acids. Trimming cost V 2 bases and J 5 bases, with 16 bases left between them. In nucleotides, the CDR3 is TGTGCCAGCAGTTTACGTCTGAGGGCAGGGGATAATTCACCCCTCCACTTT. The encoded protein is CASSLRLRAGDNSPLHF.

The chain links TRBV7-8 to TRBJ1-6; D is uncertain. This CDR3 comprises 15 residues. Germline V gene data show CDR1 as SGHVS and CDR2 as FQNEAQ. With 1 base removed from V and 7 bases from J, the gap between germline ends came to 11 bases. CDR3 protein: CASSLGRQLNSPLHF. The CDR3 coding sequence is TGTGCCAGCAGCTTAGGTCGGCAATTGAATTCACCCCTCCACTTT.

The rearrangement joins TRBV13 to TRBJ2-7, with no clear D. The CDR3 runs to 13 residues. V lost 1 base and J 3 bases, leaving 7 bases between the germline ends. The V gene's germline CDR1 is PRHDT and CDR2 FYEKMQ (reference sequence). For the CDR3, the DNA is TGTGCCAGCAGCTTAGACAGAAACTACGAGCAGTACTTC. Translating it yields CASSLDRNYEQYF.

This clone appeared many times. The chain combines TRBV7-2 with TRBJ1-2, with D perhaps TRBD1 (5 bases). Germline loops: CDR1 SGHTA, CDR2 FQGNSA. The CDR3 extends over 13 amino acids. V was clipped by 3 bases and J by 2 bases, with 7 bases between them. In DNA form, the CDR3 reads TGTGCCAGCAGCTTGGGACGGAACTATGGCTACACCTTC. This translates into CASSLGRNYGYTF.

This clone was seen once. The rearrangement joins TRBV24-1 to TRBJ2-5; 8 positions agree with TRBD1. The CDR3 runs to 17 residues. V lost 2 bases and J lost 5; bases outside the gene matches: 12. The germline gives CDR1 KGHDR, CDR2 SFDVKD. DNA for the CDR3: TGTGCCACCAGTGATTGGGGAACAGGGGGAAGGGGCGAGACCCAGTACTTC. It yields the protein CATSDWGTGGRGETQYF.

This chain joins TRBV6-6 and TRBJ2-3, with 8 positions matching TRBD2. V dropped 8 bases and J dropped 4; count of bases not matched to a gene: 11. The CDR3 totals 15 residues. Per the germline V gene, CDR1 is MNHNY and CDR2 is SVGAGI (reference sequence). For the CDR3, the DNA is TGTGCCAGCTCCAGGGGCGGGGGGACGGCAGATACGCAGTATTTT. Protein: CASSRGGGTADTQYF.

This clone was detected once. The rearrangement joins TRBV7-9 to TRBJ2-5; D is perhaps TRBD1 or TRBD2 (6 bases each). Germline lookup yields CDR1 SEHNR and CDR2 FQNEAQ (reference sequence). Trimming pared 3 bases from V and 5 bases from J, leaving 13 bases between. The CDR3 has 14 residues. CDR3 protein: CASSFGGGHETQYF. In DNA, the CDR3 is TGTGCCAGCAGCTTTGGAGGGGGTCATGAGACCCAGTACTTC.

This rearrangement joins TRBV18 to TRBJ2-7, with 11 bases matching TRBD1. The CDR3 consists of 14 residues. Germline V gives CDR1 KGHSH, CDR2 LQKENI. V lost 3 bases, J lost 3 bases, and 1 base stayed unmatched. The chain's CDR3 is CASSPGTGGYEQYV. The DNA for the CDR3 is TGTGCCAGCTCACCCGGGACAGGGGGCTACGAGCAGTACGTC.

This chain links TRBV5-5 with TRBJ2-3; D gene unclear. Germline V gene sequence: CDR1 SGHKS, CDR2 YYEKEE (reference sequence). V was shortened by 1 base and J by 2 bases, with 11 bases between the two germline ends. The CDR3 consists of 15 residues. Written as DNA, the CDR3 is TGTGCCAGCAGCTTGTCTATCAGGTCCACAGATACGCAGTATTTT. It is translated as CASSLSIRSTDTQYF.

V gene TRBV3-1 (or the pseudogene TRBV3-2) combines with J gene TRBJ1-5, with a tentative D call TRBD1 (5 bases). Between the trimmed V and J ends, which lost 4 bases and 0 bases, there was a span of 10 bases. The CDR3 covers 15 residues. CDR1 and CDR2 (germline): LGHDT, YNNKEL (reference sequence). The DNA for the CDR3 is TGTGCCAGCAGCCTTGGGACGGTTAGCAATCAGCCCCAGCATTTT. As protein: CASSLGTVSNQPQHF.

The sample holds a few counts of this clone. J is TRBJ1-2 and V is TRBV2; perhaps TRBD1 as D (5 bases). This CDR3 region has 12 residues. V lost 6 bases to trimming and J lost 2 bases, with 7 bases between them. In germline, CDR1 is SNHLY, CDR2 FYNNEI. CDR3 nucleotide sequence: TGTGCCAGCAGCAGGGAGAACTATGGCTACACCTTC. It yields the protein CASSRENYGYTF.

The chain combines TRBV27 with TRBJ1-1; D is uncertain. This CDR3 region has 15 residues. V gave up 7 bases and J gave up 1 base, with 16 bases separating them. The V gene's germline CDR1 is MNHEY and CDR2 SMNVEV (reference sequence). CDR3 sequence: CASIISGRKNTEAFF. CDR3 nucleotide sequence: TGTGCCAGCATCATCTCGGGCCGAAAGAACACTGAAGCTTTCTTT.

The DNA of the CDR3 is TGTGCCAGCAGCATATGGGGCGGACAAGCGAACACCGGGGAGCTGTTTTTT. Protein: CASSIWGGQANTGELFF. The chain carries TRBV7-9 and TRBJ2-2; possibly TRBD1 for D (5 bases). The CDR3 is made up of 17 amino acids. The germline CDR1 and CDR2 sequences are SEHNR and FQNEAQ (reference sequence). V was shortened by 5 bases and J by 0 bases, with 16 bases between the two germline ends.

This chain links TRBV19 with TRBJ1-1; D unclear. Per germline, CDR1 LNHDA and CDR2 SQIVND (reference sequence). V shed 3 bases and J shed 0 bases, with 11 bases lying between them. This CDR3 comprises 15 residues. The DNA for the CDR3 is TGTGCCAGTAGTATTTTACACAACATGAACACTGAAGCTTTCTTT. As protein: CASSILHNMNTEAFF.

The J gene is TRBJ2-7, the V gene TRBV6-2 or TRBV6-3, with 9 bases identical to TRBD1. V was clipped by 2 bases and J by 5 bases; unmatched bases: 10. Looked up from germline, CDR1 is MNHEY and CDR2 is SVGEGT. This CDR3 contains 16 residues. CDR3: CASSYGLPGQGHEQYF. The CDR3 nucleotides read TGTGCCAGCAGTTACGGGCTACCGGGACAGGGCCACGAGCAGTACTTC.

This clone showed up just a few times. The CDR3 DNA follows: TGTGCCACCAGCGCACCCACAGGGGGCTTTGGAAACACCATATATTTT. This encodes CATSAPTGGFGNTIYF. The chain recombines TRBV15 with TRBJ1-3, with 9 bases matching TRBD1. The CDR3 length is 16 residues. In germline, CDR1 is LNHNV, CDR2 YYDKDF (reference sequence). The ends lost 5 bases at V and 3 bases at J; junction bases unmatched: 8.

The V gene is TRBV6-6, the J gene TRBJ1-1; 7 bases are shared with TRBD1. There are 13 residues in the CDR3. CDR1 is MNHNY and CDR2 is SVGAGI in the germline V gene (reference sequence). J gave up 5 bases and V 6 bases, and 6 bases lay outside the gene matches. The CDR3 coding sequence is TGTGCCAGCAGAAAGACAGGGCAAACTGAAGCTTTCTTT. This codes for CASRKTGQTEAFF.

V and J are TRBV7-2 and TRBJ1-1; D perhaps matches TRBD1 (5 bases). The CDR3 has 13 amino acids. The V end lost 4 bases, the J end lost 7 bases, and 13 bases lay between the germline ends. Germline CDR1 and CDR2: SGHTA and FQGNSA. CDR3 in amino acids: CASSSLGGVEAFF. As DNA, the CDR3 is TGTGCCAGCAGCTCCCTTGGGGGGGTTGAAGCTTTCTTT.

V usage is TRBV28 and J usage is TRBJ2-7; 7 bases are a match to TRBD2. V dropped 2 bases and J dropped 0; count of bases not matched to a gene: 4. CDR1 is MDHEN, CDR2 SYDVKM, per germline. CDR3 length: 15 amino acids. This CDR3 reads CASSLAGGSSYEQYF. DNA for the CDR3: TGTGCCAGCAGTTTAGCCGGCGGGAGCTCCTACGAGCAGTACTTC.

The CDR3 protein is CATSRPGGYEQYF. In nucleotides, the CDR3 is TGTGCCACCAGCAGACCAGGGGGCTACGAGCAGTACTTC. J is TRBJ2-7 and V is TRBV15; TRBD1 aligns across 7 bases. Germline CDR1 is LNHNV and CDR2 is YYDKDF (reference sequence). This CDR3 contains 13 residues. J lost 3 bases, V lost 2 bases, and 1 base had no gene match.

In DNA, the CDR3 is TGTGCCAGCAGCTTAGGGGGGGCCTCAGATACGCAGTATTTT. Translating it yields CASSLGGASDTQYF. V is TRBV7-2 and J is TRBJ2-3; D tentatively reads TRBD1 or TRBD2 (6 bases each). V was trimmed by 1 base and J by 4 bases, leaving 9 bases between them. From germline, CDR1 is SGHTA and CDR2 FQGNSA. The CDR3 covers 14 residues.

V gene TRBV20-1 combines with J gene TRBJ1-2, with D possibly TRBD1 on 5 matching bases. The germline CDR1 and CDR2 sequences are DFQATT and SNEGSKA (reference sequence). The ends were cut back, 6 bases at V and 2 bases at J, with 10 bases in the middle. The CDR3 is 12 amino acids. CDR3 sequence: CSASGGNYGYTF. The CDR3 DNA sequence: TGCAGTGCCAGTGGGGGGAACTATGGCTACACCTTC.

In DNA, the CDR3 is TGTGCCAGCAGCCAAGTCGGCCCCGGGACAGGGAAGATTGAAGCTTTCTTT. This sequence encodes CASSQVGPGTGKIEAFF. The chain recombines TRBV3-1 (or the pseudogene TRBV3-2) with TRBJ1-1; 9 bases are a match to TRBD1. The V and J ends lost 1 base and 7 bases, in that order; junction bases with no gene match: 13. Germline assignment: CDR1 LGHDT and CDR2 YNNKEL (reference sequence). This CDR3 spans 17 amino acids.

The rearrangement uses TRBV18 and TRBJ2-7; D possibly matches TRBD1 or TRBD2 (5 bases each). With 6 bases removed from V and 4 bases from J, the gap between germline ends came to 13 bases. Germline V gene data show CDR1 as KGHSH and CDR2 as LQKENI. The CDR3 is 13 residues long. The CDR3 is CASSEGDGYEQYF. In nucleotides, the CDR3 is TGTGCCAGCTCCGAAGGGGACGGGTACGAGCAGTACTTC.

The rearrangement joins TRBV11-3 to TRBJ1-2; perhaps TRBD1 as D (6 bases). The CDR3 extends over 20 amino acids. CDR1 SGHNT and CDR2 YENEEA come from the germline V gene. V lost 0 bases and J 8 bases, leaving 31 bases between the germline ends. The CDR3 here is CASSLDWPSGRGHSLYGYTF. The CDR3 DNA is TGTGCCAGCAGCTTAGATTGGCCTTCGGGCAGGGGACACTCATTATACGGCTACACCTTC.

The J gene is TRBJ2-1, the V gene TRBV10-2, with 12 bases that match TRBD2. The trim removed 6 bases at V and 8 bases at J, leaving 14 bases unmatched. The CDR3 consists of 17 residues. Germline loops: CDR1 WSHSY, CDR2 SAAADI. CDR3 coding DNA: TGCGCCAGCAGACACCACCCGACTAGCGGGAGTCCCCATGAGCAGTTCTTC. It translates to CASRHHPTSGSPHEQFF.

V usage is TRBV7-2 and J usage is TRBJ2-1, with D perhaps matching TRBD2 (6 bases). This CDR3 has 13 residues. V lost 1 base and J lost 11, with 12 bases in between. Germline V CDR1 and CDR2: SGHTA, FQGNSA. CDR3 nucleotides: TGTGCCAGCAGCTTAGAGGCGGGAAGGAAGCAGTTCTTC. Its protein product is CASSLEAGRKQFF.

CDR3 residues: CASSSLWGGSSDTQYF. The CDR3, as DNA: TGTGCCAGCAGTAGCCTCTGGGGGGGAAGTTCAGATACGCAGTATTTT. This sequence joins TRBV6-2 or TRBV6-3 and TRBJ2-3; 7 positions match TRBD2. V dropped 5 bases and J dropped 4; count of bases not matched to a gene: 12. The CDR3 has 16 residues. Germline CDR1 reads MNHEY; CDR2 reads SVGEGT.